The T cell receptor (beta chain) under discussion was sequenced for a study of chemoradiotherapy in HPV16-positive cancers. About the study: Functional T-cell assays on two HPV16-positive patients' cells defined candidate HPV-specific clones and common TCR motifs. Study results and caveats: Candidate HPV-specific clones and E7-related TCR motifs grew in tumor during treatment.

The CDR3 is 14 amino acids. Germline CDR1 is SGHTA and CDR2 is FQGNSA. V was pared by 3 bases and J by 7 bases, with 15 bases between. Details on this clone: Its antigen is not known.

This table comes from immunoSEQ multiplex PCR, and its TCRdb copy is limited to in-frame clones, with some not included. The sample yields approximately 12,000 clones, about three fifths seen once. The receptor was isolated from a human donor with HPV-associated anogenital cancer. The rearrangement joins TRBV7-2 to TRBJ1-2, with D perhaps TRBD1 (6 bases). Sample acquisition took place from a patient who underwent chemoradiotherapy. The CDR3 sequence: CASSLDSQMGGYTF. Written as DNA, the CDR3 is TGTGCCAGCAGCTTGGACAGTCAAATGGGTGGCTACACCTTC.